These 6 T cell receptor beta chains were all obtained from the same sample, sequenced in a study of T-cell reconstitution after alpha-beta-depleted transplantation in children. Unique molecular identifiers featured in how the TCRbeta library was prepared. TCRdb itself ran the PCR reads through MiXCR, one entry per CDR3 protein. This repertoire shows 100,000 to 130,000 distinct CDR3 sequences, 5% to 8% found once; its top ten account for approximately 25%. The input for sequencing was PBMCs, mostly from graft donor cells, taken 360 days after TCRalphabeta/CD19-depleted stem cell transplant. Every receptor here comes from a male patient aged 2 to 10 who had a stem cell transplant for acute lymphoblastic leukemia, so the T cells may come from the graft donor.

This clonotype came up many times. The rearrangement links TRBV5-1 to TRBJ2-1; no definite D call. Trimming took 7 bases from V and 2 from J, leaving 10 bases between them. CDR3 length: 13 amino acids. Looked up from germline, CDR1 is SGHRS and CDR2 is YFSETQ. The CDR3 bases are TGCGCCAGCGGCGGATTCCCCTACAATGAGCAGTTCTTC. Translating it yields CASGGFPYNEQFF.

The CDR3 coding sequence is TGCGCCAGCAGCCAAGGGCCGGGGATCACAGATACGCAGTATTTT. Protein sequence: CASSQGPGITDTQYF. The rearrangement joins TRBV4-1 to TRBJ2-3, with D maybe TRBD2 (5 bases). Germline values: CDR1 MGHRA, CDR2 YSYEKL. The CDR3 is 15 amino acids. Trimming pared 1 base from V and 2 bases from J, leaving 10 bases between.

The chain combines TRBV30 with TRBJ1-1; the D is unclear. The CDR3 is made up of 14 amino acids. Deletions cut 0 bases from V and 0 bases from J, with 8 bases between. Per the germline V gene, CDR1 is GTSNPN and CDR2 is SVGIG (reference sequence). CDR3 sequence reads: CAWSVGPMNTEAFF. The CDR3, as DNA: TGTGCCTGGAGTGTCGGGCCAATGAACACTGAAGCTTTCTTT.

About this clonotype: A much larger clone differs from this one at a single base, so this may be a read error. The chain employs TRBV15 and TRBJ2-1; 10 nucleotides line up with TRBD1. The CDR3 is made up of 16 amino acids. Germline V CDR1 and CDR2: LNHNV, YYDKDF (reference sequence). The V and J ends lost 1 base and 7 bases, in that order; junction bases with no gene match: 7. The CDR3 is CATSRAGTGARNEQFF. CDR3 bases: TGTGCCACCAGCAGAGCCGGGACAGGGGCCCGGAATGAGCAGTTCTTC. Together with reference TRBV15 and TRBJ2-1, the CDR3 gives the full variable domain: DAMVIQNPRYQVTQFGKPVTLSCSQTLNHNVMYWYQQKSSQAPKLLFHYYDKDFNNEADTPDNFQSRRPNTSFCFLDIRSPGLGDTAMYLCATSRAGTGARNEQFFGPGTRLTVL.

This clonotype has at least ten counts. The V gene is TRBV28, the J gene TRBJ2-7, with D perhaps matching TRBD2 (6 bases). CDR3 length: 12 residues. Germline V gene data show CDR1 as MDHEN and CDR2 as SYDVKM. Trimming took 8 bases from V and 4 from J, leaving 12 bases between them. CDR3 coding DNA: TGTGCCAGCGGGAGGACTGCTTACGAGCAGTACTTC. Its translation is CASGRTAYEQYF.

The chain couples TRBV6-2 or TRBV6-3 to TRBJ1-3, with 8 bases fitting TRBD1. Trimming took 6 bases from V and 2 from J; bases not matched to a gene: 9. The CDR3 consists of 16 residues. Germline V gene sequence: CDR1 MNHEY, CDR2 SVGEGT. This CDR3 is CASRRGQGLTGNTIYF. The CDR3 region has the DNA TGTGCCAGCAGACGTGGACAGGGACTGACTGGAAACACCATATATTTT.